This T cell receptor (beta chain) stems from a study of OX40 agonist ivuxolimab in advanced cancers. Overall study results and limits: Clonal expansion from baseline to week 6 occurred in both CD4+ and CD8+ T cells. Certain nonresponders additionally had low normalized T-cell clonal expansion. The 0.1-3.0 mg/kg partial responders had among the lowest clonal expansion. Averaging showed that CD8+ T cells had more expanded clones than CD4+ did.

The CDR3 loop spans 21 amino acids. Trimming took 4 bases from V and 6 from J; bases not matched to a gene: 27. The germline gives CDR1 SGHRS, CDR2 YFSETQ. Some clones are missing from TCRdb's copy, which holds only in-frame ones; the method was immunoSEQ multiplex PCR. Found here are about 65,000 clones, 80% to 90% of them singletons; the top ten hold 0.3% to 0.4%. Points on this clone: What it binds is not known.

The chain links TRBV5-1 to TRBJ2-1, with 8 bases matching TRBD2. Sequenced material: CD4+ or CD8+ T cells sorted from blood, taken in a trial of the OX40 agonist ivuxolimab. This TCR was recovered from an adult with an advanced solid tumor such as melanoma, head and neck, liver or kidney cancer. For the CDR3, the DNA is TGCGCCAGCAGCCAGCGCCCCTTTTTGGGCGGGGGGCCCACGGGAACCAATGAGCAGTTCTTC. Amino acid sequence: CASSQRPFLGGGPTGTNEQFF.